The clone carrying this T cell receptor (beta chain) was recorded a few times. What it recognizes is unknown. With the read ending 3 residues before the CDR3 end, the germline J gene is used to fill in that end. Other DNA variants within this sample encode the same CDR3. This entry belongs to a study of T cell clonality in common variable immunodeficiency. Study results and caveats: Common variable immunodeficiency TCR beta sequences reportedly had fewer deletions and N-nucleotide insertions.

CVID and control samples used equivalent genomic DNA input. Assay used: immunoSEQ multiplex PCR; TCRdb lists only in-frame clones, some missing. Recorded here are 25,000 to 35,000 clones, with no singletons, and the ten leading clones hold around 5%. Trimming took 6 bases from V and 5 from J; bases not matched to a gene: 8. Germline V gene sequence: CDR1 KGHSH, CDR2 LQKENI. The CDR3 length is 15 residues. This clonotype was sampled from a human donor with common variable immunodeficiency. Sequencing was performed on peripheral blood mononuclear cells. The chain has TRBV18 and TRBJ1-2, with 11 positions matching TRBD1. The DNA read from the CDR3 is TGTGCCAGCTCCTCAGGACAGGGGGCTGGTTATGGC. As protein: CASSSGQGAGYG. The full CDR3 reads CASSSGQGAGYGYTF.